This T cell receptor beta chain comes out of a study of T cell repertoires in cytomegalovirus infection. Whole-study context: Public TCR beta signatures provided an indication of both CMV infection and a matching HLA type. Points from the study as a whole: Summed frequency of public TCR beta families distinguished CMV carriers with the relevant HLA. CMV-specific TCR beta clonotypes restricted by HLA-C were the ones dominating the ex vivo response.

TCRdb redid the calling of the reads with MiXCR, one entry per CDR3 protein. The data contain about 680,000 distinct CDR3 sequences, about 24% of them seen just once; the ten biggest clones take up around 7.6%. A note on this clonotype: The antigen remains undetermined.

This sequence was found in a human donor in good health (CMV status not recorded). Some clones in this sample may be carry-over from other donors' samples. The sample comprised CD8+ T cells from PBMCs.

The CDR3 bases are TGCAGCGTTGAAGTTCTCAGGGAAAGCTCCTACAATGAGCAGTTCTTC. Protein product: CSVEVLRESSYNEQFF. The rearrangement uses TRBV29-1 and TRBJ2-1; a possible D gene is TRBD1 (5 bases). V was shortened by 1 base and J by 0 bases, with 13 bases between the two germline ends. Germline lookup yields CDR1 SQVTM and CDR2 ANQGSEA. The CDR3 consists of 16 residues.